Described below is a single T cell receptor (beta chain) sequence and its context. The antigen remains unidentified. V dropped 2 bases and J dropped 4 bases, with 12 bases sitting between them. Germline V gene lookup returns CDR1 LGHNA and CDR2 YNFKEQ. The CDR3 loop spans 15 amino acids. Use of 60 Vbeta and 13 Jbeta primers characterized the PCR. The assay was immunoSEQ multiplex PCR, and TCRdb's table has in-frame clones only and misses some. Among about 120,000 clones listed, 50% to 65% were seen once. These data belong to a study of cytomegalovirus exposure and HLA in healthy donors. About the study: The study placed less than 90% of its 398 genotyped donors in the Caucasian-associated ancestry cluster.

Findings of the study overall: Immune exposure information comprised only CMV serostatus.

The source of this sequence is a woman aged 40 to 49 in good health and CMV-seropositive. Sample: PBMCs. This chain links TRBV4-2 with TRBJ1-5, with D tentatively TRBD1 (5 bases). The CDR3 region has the DNA TGTGCCAGCAGCCAACGGGCAGGGTCTAATCAGCCCCAGCATTTT. Encoded protein: CASSQRAGSNQPQHF.